These T cell receptor beta chains were read from a single sample in a study of CD8 T cells in ankylosing spondylitis. TCRdb processed the 5' RACE reads anew with MiXCR; each CDR3 protein has one entry. The sample has about 540,000 distinct CDR3 sequences; about 13% are singletons. Sequencing was carried out using blood, either unsorted or a sorted T cell fraction (not recorded which). These receptors originate from a male donor with ankylosing spondylitis. CDR3s include the opening cysteine and the closing phenylalanine or tryptophan. D genes are given only for firm matches. For some rows the clone size is stated as once, few or many, or as a class when expanded; others skip it.

few	TRBD2	TRBJ2-7	TRBV20-1	CSARDRGLAGVYEQYF	TGCAGTGCTAGAGATCGAGGACTAGCGGGAGTCTACGAGCAGTACTTC
.	.	TRBJ1-4	TRBV7-9	CASSLGVLREKLFF	TGTGCCAGCAGCTTAGGGGTCCTGAGGGAAAAACTGTTTTTT
few	.	TRBJ2-1	TRBV29-1	CSVERQSPLPGNEQFF	TGCAGCGTTGAGCGGCAGAGTCCCCTACCGGGGAATGAGCAGTTCTTC
few	.	TRBJ1-5	TRBV5-1	CASSAEVGNQPQHF	TGCGCCAGCAGTGCCGAGGTTGGAAATCAGCCCCAGCATTTT
.	.	TRBJ2-1	TRBV18	CASSSQGYSYNEQFF	TGTGCCAGCTCATCACAGGGTTACTCCTACAATGAGCAGTTCTTC
.	.	TRBJ2-5	TRBV6-1	CASTLPQEETQYF	TGTGCCAGCACCCTACCCCAAGAGGAGACCCAGTACTTC
few	TRBD2	TRBJ2-3	TRBV24-1	CATSEPGTSGTTDTQYF	TGTGCCACCAGTGAGCCGGGGACTAGCGGGACCACAGATACGCAGTATTTT
few	TRBD2	TRBJ2-2	TRBV12-3/TRBV12-4	CASILGLAENTGELFF	TGTGCCAGCATCCTGGGACTAGCGGAAAACACCGGGGAGCTGTTTTTT
.	.	TRBJ2-1	TRBV20-1	CSALSSSVNSHNEQFF	TGCAGTGCTCTTTCGTCTAGTGTCAATTCCCACAATGAGCAGTTCTTC
.	TRBD1	TRBJ1-1	TRBV20-1	CSASQTDRGKEAFF	TGCAGTGCTAGCCAAACGGACAGGGGCAAAGAAGCTTTCTTT
many	.	TRBJ2-1	TRBV4-2	CASSQDFGRQFF	TGTGCCAGCAGCCAAGATTTTGGGAGACAGTTCTTC
.	.	TRBJ2-4	TRBV30	CAWSSGVAKNIQYF	TGTGCCTGGAGTTCAGGGGTGGCCAAAAACATTCAGTACTTC
few	.	TRBJ2-7	TRBV5-1	CASSLTGRPYEQYF	TGCGCCAGCAGCTTGACAGGGAGGCCCTACGAGCAGTACTTC
many	.	TRBJ2-3	TRBV6-2/TRBV6-3	CASSSRRETDTQYF	TGTGCCAGCAGTTCGAGACGGGAAACAGATACGCAGTATTTT
.	.	TRBJ1-2	TRBV7-9	CAHEGGYGYTF	TGTGCCCACGAAGGGGGGTATGGCTACACCTTC
few	.	TRBJ2-7	TRBV7-2	CASTPDAGYRYEQYF	TGTGCCAGCACTCCTGATGCGGGATATAGGTACGAGCAGTACTTC
few	.	TRBJ2-5	TRBV6-1	CASSPGGARQETQYF	TGTGCCAGCAGTCCCGGGGGAGCTCGGCAAGAGACCCAGTACTTC
.	TRBD1	TRBJ2-7	TRBV10-2	CASRNYPGQGLGEQYF	TGCGCCAGTAGAAACTATCCGGGACAGGGGTTGGGGGAGCAGTACTTC
.	.	TRBJ1-1	TRBV24-1	CATRSQGVNTEAFF	TGTGCCACCAGGTCTCAGGGTGTGAACACTGAAGCTTTCTTT
.	.	TRBJ2-2	TRBV12-3/TRBV12-4	CASSLWLRDTGELFF	TGTGCCAGCAGTTTATGGTTACGTGACACCGGGGAGCTGTTTTTT
many	.	TRBJ2-1	TRBV18	CASSPGVWDGGNEQFF	TGTGCCAGCTCGCCCGGGGTCTGGGACGGGGGCAATGAGCAGTTCTTC
.	.	TRBJ1-6	TRBV7-9	CAGAIGGAPDNSPLHF	TGTGCCGGCGCAATCGGGGGCGCCCCAGATAATTCACCCCTCCACTTT
.	.	TRBJ2-5	TRBV7-5	CISVPAAIGPGNPKETQYF	.
few	TRBD2	TRBJ2-7	TRBV20-1	CSAREGLAGDEQYF	TGCAGTGCTAGAGAGGGACTAGCGGGAGACGAGCAGTACTTC
.	TRBD1	TRBJ2-7	TRBV28	CASFSTIGQGAYEQYF	TGTGCCAGCTTCAGCACCATCGGACAGGGGGCCTACGAGCAGTACTTC
.	TRBD1	TRBJ2-1	TRBV11-2	CASSLNRGPYNEQFF	TGTGCCAGCAGCTTAAACAGGGGCCCCTACAATGAGCAGTTCTTC
many	.	TRBJ1-1	TRBV6-1	CASSSLAGTEAFF	TGTGCCAGCAGCTCCCTAGCAGGCACTGAAGCTTTCTTT
few	.	TRBJ2-5	TRBV5-1	CASSLTGRAQETQYF	TGCGCCAGCAGCCTGACAGGGAGGGCCCAAGAGACCCAGTACTTC
many	.	TRBJ1-6	TRBV12-3/TRBV12-4	CASSEGDSPLHF	TGTGCCAGCAGTGAGGGGGATTCACCCCTCCACTTT